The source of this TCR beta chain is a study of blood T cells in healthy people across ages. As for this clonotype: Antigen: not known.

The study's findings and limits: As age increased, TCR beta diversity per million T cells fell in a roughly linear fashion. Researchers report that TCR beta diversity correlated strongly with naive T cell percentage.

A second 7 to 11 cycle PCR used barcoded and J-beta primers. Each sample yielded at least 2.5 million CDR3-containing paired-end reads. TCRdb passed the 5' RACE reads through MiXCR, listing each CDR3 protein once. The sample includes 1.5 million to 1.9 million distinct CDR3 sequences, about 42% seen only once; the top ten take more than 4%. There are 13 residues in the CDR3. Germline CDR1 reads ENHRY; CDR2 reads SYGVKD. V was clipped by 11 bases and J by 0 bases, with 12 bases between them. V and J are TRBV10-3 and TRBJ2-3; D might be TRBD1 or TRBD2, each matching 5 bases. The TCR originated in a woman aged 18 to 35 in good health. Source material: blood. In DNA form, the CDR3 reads TGTGCCGTCCGGGACGGGAGCACAGATACGCAGTATTTT. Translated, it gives CAVRDGSTDTQYF.